These T cell receptor beta chains were read from a single sample in a study of cytomegalovirus exposure and HLA in healthy donors. Assay used: immunoSEQ multiplex PCR; TCRdb lists only in-frame clones, some missing. The sample lists roughly 290,000 clones; roughly 90% were seen once. Sequencing input: PBMCs. These receptors were obtained from a woman under 30 in good health and CMV-seronegative. CDR3s include the opening cysteine and the closing phenylalanine or tryptophan. Each record gives: V gene, clone size, J gene, D gene, CDR3 protein, CDR3 DNA. D genes are given only for firm matches. Clone size, where shown, is once, few, many, or a class for clones that have expanded.

TRBV29-1	.	TRBJ2-5	TRBD2	CSVVAGGQETQYF	TGCAGCGTTGTGGCGGGGGGGCAAGAGACCCAGTACTTC
TRBV7-2	.	TRBJ1-2	TRBD1	CASSEGGAGYGYTF	TGTGCCAGCAGCGAAGGGGGCGCCGGGTATGGCTACACCTTC
TRBV6-5	.	TRBJ1-1	TRBD1	CATNKRQGVAFF	TGTGCCACCAATAAGCGTCAGGGGGTCGCTTTCTTT
TRBV9	.	TRBJ1-1	.	CASSVFEGNTEAFF	TGTGCCAGCAGCGTATTTGAGGGGAACACTGAAGCTTTCTTT
TRBV6-6	once	TRBJ1-1	.	CASMAGREDTEAFF	TGTGCCAGCATGGCAGGGCGAGAGGACACTGAAGCTTTCTTT
TRBV5-5	.	TRBJ2-5	TRBD1	CASPKGAFQETQYF	TGTGCCAGTCCTAAGGGGGCTTTCCAAGAGACCCAGTACTTC
TRBV14	.	TRBJ2-7	TRBD2	CASSRESGEPYEQYF	TGTGCCAGCAGCCGAGAGAGCGGGGAACCCTACGAGCAGTACTTC
TRBV30	.	TRBJ1-1	.	CAFRGDSTEAFF	TGTGCCTTCCGCGGGGATTCGACTGAAGCTTTCTTT
TRBV19	.	TRBJ2-5	TRBD1	CASSHNRGRETQYF	TGTGCCAGTAGTCATAACAGGGGGAGAGAGACCCAGTACTTC
TRBV5-1	.	TRBJ1-6	.	CASSWEPNSPLHF	TGCGCCAGCAGCTGGGAGCCCAATTCACCCCTCCACTTT
TRBV2	.	TRBJ1-3	TRBD1	CASIRGVGNTIYF	TGTGCCAGCATCAGGGGGGTTGGAAACACCATATATTTT